The text below deals with one TCR beta chain. The data belong to a study of blood T cell repertoires in COVID-19. Study-level information: The United States, Italy and Spain supplied acute and convalescent COVID-19 samples. PBMCs, B-cell-depleted T cells, or T cells were the source of the cDNA or gDNA that made up the material.

The Seattle site enrolled patients during active infection and followed them longitudinally. The data were produced by immunoSEQ multiplex PCR, yet TCRdb's version contains in-frame clones alone and is incomplete. The sample lists 250,000 to 300,000 clones, 85% to 90% occurring once. Sequencing was carried out using peripheral blood. The sequence was collected from a woman aged 55-75 years with COVID-19, enrolled during active disease.

The DNA for the CDR3 is TGTGCCAGCAGCTTAGGGCCTAAGGGGCCCCTCCACTTT. Translating it yields CASSLGPKGPLHF. V is TRBV7-2 and J is TRBJ1-6; D might be TRBD1 (5 bases). V shed 1 base and J shed 13 bases, with 11 bases lying between them. The length of the CDR3 is 13 residues. The germline V gene encodes CDR1 SGHTA and CDR2 FQGNSA.